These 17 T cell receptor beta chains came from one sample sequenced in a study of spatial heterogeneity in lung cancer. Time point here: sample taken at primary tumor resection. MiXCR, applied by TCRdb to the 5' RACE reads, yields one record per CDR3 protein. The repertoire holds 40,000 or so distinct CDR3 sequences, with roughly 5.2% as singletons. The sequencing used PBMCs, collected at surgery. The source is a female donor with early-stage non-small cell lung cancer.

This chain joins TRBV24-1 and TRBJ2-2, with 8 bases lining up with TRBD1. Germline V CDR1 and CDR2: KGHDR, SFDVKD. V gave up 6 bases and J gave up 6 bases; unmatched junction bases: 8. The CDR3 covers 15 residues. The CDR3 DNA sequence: TGTGCCACCAGTAAGACAGGGGCGTATTCCGGGGAGCTGTTTTTT. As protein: CATSKTGAYSGELFF.

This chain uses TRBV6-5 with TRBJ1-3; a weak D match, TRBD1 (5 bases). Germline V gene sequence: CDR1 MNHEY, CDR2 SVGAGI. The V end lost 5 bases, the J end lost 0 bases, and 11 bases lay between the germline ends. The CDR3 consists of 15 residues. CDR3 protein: CASSDRRLSGNTIYF. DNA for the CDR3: TGTGCCAGCAGTGACAGACGTCTCTCTGGAAACACCATATATTTT.

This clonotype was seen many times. As DNA, the CDR3 is TGCGCCAGCAGACCAGACAGAGTCGATGAAAAACTGTTTTTT. It encodes CASRPDRVDEKLFF. V usage is TRBV5-1 and J usage is TRBJ1-4; D may be TRBD1 (5 bases). Trimming took off 5 bases at V and 6 bases at J, with 14 bases between the two ends. This CDR3 comprises 14 residues. Germline CDR1 reads SGHRS; CDR2 reads YFSETQ.

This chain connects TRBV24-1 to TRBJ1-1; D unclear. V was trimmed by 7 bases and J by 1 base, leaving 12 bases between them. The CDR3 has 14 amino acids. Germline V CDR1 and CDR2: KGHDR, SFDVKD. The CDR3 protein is CATRSSLGNTEAFF. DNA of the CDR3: TGTGCCACCAGGTCAAGCCTGGGGAACACTGAAGCTTTCTTT.

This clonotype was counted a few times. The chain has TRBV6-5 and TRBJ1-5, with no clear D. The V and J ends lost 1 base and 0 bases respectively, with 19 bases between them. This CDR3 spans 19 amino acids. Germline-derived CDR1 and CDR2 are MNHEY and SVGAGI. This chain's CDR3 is CASSYWLKRVNTSNQPQHF. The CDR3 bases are TGTGCCAGCAGTTACTGGTTGAAAAGGGTCAACACTAGCAATCAGCCCCAGCATTTT.

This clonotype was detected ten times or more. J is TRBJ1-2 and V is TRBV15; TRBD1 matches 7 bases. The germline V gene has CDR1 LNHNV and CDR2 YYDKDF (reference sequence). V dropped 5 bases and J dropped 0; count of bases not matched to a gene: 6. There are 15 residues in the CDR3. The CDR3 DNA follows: TGTGCCACCAGCCACCGGGACAGCACTAACTATGGCTACACCTTC. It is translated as CATSHRDSTNYGYTF.

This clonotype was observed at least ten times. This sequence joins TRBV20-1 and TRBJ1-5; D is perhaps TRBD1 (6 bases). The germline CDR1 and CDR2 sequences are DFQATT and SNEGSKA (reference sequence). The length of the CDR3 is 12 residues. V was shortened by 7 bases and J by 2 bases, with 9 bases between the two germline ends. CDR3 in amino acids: CSGRQGNQPQHF. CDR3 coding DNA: TGCAGTGGACGACAGGGCAATCAGCCCCAGCATTTT.

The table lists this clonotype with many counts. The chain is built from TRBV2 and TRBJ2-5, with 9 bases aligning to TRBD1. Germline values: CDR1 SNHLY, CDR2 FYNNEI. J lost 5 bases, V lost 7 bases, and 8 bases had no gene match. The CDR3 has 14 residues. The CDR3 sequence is CASTLQGARETQYF. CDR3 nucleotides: TGTGCCAGCACTCTACAGGGGGCGAGGGAGACCCAGTACTTC.

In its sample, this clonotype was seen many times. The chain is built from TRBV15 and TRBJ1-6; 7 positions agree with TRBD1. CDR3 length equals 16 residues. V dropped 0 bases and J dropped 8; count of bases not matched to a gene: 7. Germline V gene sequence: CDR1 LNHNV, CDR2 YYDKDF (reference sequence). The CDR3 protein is CATSRDRGGADSPLHF. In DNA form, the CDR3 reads TGTGCCACCAGCAGAGACAGGGGGGGCGCAGATTCACCCCTCCACTTT.

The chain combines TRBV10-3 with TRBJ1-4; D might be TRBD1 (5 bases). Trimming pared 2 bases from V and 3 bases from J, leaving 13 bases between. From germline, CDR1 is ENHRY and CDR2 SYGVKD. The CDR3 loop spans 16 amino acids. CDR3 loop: CAISESFGQANEKLFF. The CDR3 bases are TGTGCCATCAGTGAGAGCTTCGGACAAGCTAATGAAAAACTGTTTTTT.

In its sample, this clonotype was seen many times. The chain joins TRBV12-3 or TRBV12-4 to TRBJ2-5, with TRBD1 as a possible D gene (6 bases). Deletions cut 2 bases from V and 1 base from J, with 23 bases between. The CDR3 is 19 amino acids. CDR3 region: CASSLRSAGSGESQETQYF. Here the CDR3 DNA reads TGTGCCAGCAGTTTACGCTCCGCTGGATCAGGGGAGAGCCAAGAGACCCAGTACTTC.

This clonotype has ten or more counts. The CDR3 bases are TGTGCCAGTAGTTTAAGCGGGGGAGGCCGGGAGACCCAGTACTTC. As protein: CASSLSGGGRETQYF. V usage is TRBV19 and J usage is TRBJ2-5, with 8 bases that match TRBD2. Germline V gives CDR1 LNHDA, CDR2 SQIVND (reference sequence). This CDR3 comprises 15 residues. J was trimmed by 5 bases and V by 5 bases; bases with no gene match: 10.

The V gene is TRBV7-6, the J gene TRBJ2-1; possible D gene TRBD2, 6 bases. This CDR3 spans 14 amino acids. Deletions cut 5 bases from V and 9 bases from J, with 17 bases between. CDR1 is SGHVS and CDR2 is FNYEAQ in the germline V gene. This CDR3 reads CASSPGTGVREQFF. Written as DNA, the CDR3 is TGTGCCAGCAGCCCCGGGACTGGGGTTCGTGAGCAGTTCTTC.

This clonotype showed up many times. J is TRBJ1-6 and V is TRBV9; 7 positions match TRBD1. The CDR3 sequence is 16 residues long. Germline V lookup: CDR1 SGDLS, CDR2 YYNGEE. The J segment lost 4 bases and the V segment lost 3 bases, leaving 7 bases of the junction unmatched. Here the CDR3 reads CASSAEPGQYNSPLHF. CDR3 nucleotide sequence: TGTGCCAGCAGCGCTGAACCGGGACAGTATAATTCACCCCTCCACTTT.

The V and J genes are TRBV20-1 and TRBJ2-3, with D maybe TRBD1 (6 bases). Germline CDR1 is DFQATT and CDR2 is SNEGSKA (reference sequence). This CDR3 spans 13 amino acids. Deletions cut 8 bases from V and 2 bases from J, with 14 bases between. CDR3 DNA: TGCAGTTTTTACAGGGAAAACACAGATACGCAGTATTTT. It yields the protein CSFYRENTDTQYF.

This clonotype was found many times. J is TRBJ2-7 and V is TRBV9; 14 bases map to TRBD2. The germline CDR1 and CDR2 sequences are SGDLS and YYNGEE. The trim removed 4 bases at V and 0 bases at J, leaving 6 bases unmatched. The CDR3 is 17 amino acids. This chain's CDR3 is CASSPGLAGARSYEQYF. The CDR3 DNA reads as TGTGCCAGCAGCCCGGGACTAGCGGGGGCCCGCTCCTACGAGCAGTACTTC.

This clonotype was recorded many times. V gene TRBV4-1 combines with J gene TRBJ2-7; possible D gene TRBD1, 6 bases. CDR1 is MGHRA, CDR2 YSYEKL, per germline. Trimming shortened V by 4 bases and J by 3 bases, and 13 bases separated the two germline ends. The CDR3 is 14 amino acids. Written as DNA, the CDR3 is TGCGCCAGCAGCCTCCGGGACACTGGCTACGAGCAGTACTTC. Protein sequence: CASSLRDTGYEQYF.